The 15 T cell receptor beta chains listed next were all sequenced from one sample in a study of T-cell reconstitution after alpha-beta-depleted transplantation in children. Unique molecular identifiers tagged the TCRbeta library. A single record per CDR3 protein comes from TCRdb applying MiXCR to the PCR reads. This table holds about 120,000 distinct CDR3 sequences, 10% found once. The sample was PBMCs from the stem cell graft donor, taken from the stem cell graft. Every receptor here comes from a human donor who donated a stem cell graft to a child with acute lymphoblastic leukemia.

This clonotype was recorded at least ten times. The CDR3 nucleotides read TGTGCCACCCTCCCGTGGGGGGAAATTTCCTACGAGCAGTACTTC. Encoded protein: CATLPWGEISYEQYF. J is TRBJ2-7 and V is TRBV10-3, with D perhaps matching TRBD2 (6 bases). CDR1 is ENHRY, CDR2 SYGVKD, per germline. V was pared by 10 bases and J by 1 base, with 20 bases between. This CDR3 has 15 residues.

The sample holds many counts of this clonotype. Relative to the germline gene, one junction end is altered; a read error may explain this. The chain recombines TRBV10-3 with TRBJ1-3; no definite D call. The CDR3 spans 12 residues. Germline loops: CDR1 ENHRY, CDR2 SYGVKD. This CDR3 reads CAISESLGVSHF. In DNA, the CDR3 is TGTGCCATCAGTGAGTCGCTCGGGGTGTCCCATTTT.

This clonotype was observed many times. The chain is built from TRBV12-3 or TRBV12-4 and TRBJ2-3; the D is unclear. The CDR3 is made up of 12 amino acids. V lost 7 bases, J lost 7 bases, and 12 bases lay in between. The CDR3 reads CASTHGINTQYF. The DNA of the CDR3 is TGTGCCAGCACCCACGGAATAAATACGCAGTATTTT.

Remarks on this clonotype: A much more abundant neighbour one base away suggests this may be a read error. V usage is TRBV5-1 and J usage is TRBJ1-5, with D uncertain. The CDR3 length is 13 residues. CDR1 is SGHRS, CDR2 YFSETQ, per germline. This CDR3 is CAGSLAGDQPQHF. The CDR3 coding sequence is TGCGCCGGCAGCTTGGCAGGAGATCAGCCCCAGCATTTT.

Many counts were recorded for this clonotype. The CDR3 region has the DNA TGCGCCAGCAGCCGGCTGCTTGTTTGGGACAAGCCCAATGAGCAGTTCTTC. It yields the protein CASSRLLVWDKPNEQFF. This chain links TRBV5-1 with TRBJ2-1; D might be TRBD1 (6 bases). Germline CDR1 reads SGHRS; CDR2 reads YFSETQ. The CDR3 is 17 amino acids. V dropped 4 bases and J dropped 6 bases, with 23 bases sitting between them.

This clonotype was detected many times. The rearrangement uses TRBV7-2 and TRBJ1-1; a weak D match, TRBD1 (5 bases). Germline V lookup: CDR1 SGHTA, CDR2 FQGNSA. Trimming took off 5 bases at V and 8 bases at J, with 15 bases between the two ends. The length of the CDR3 is 13 residues. The CDR3 nucleotides are TGTGCCAGCAGCCTCCGACAGACACAAGAAGCTTTCTTT. Protein product: CASSLRQTQEAFF.

This clonotype was seen repeatedly, ten times or more. The V and J genes are TRBV15 and TRBJ2-1; 14 nucleotides agree with TRBD2. Germline assignment: CDR1 LNHNV and CDR2 YYDKDF (reference sequence). With V trimmed by 0 bases and J by 5 bases, 9 bases remained unmatched. The CDR3 totals 19 residues. CDR3 DNA: TGTGCCACCAGCAGAGAGGGGACTAGCGGGAGTCGGCCCCACAATGAGCAGTTCTTC. It encodes CATSREGTSGSRPHNEQFF. The whole variable domain, filled in from reference TRBV15 and TRBJ2-1, reads DAMVIQNPRYQVTQFGKPVTLSCSQTLNHNVMYWYQQKSSQAPKLLFHYYDKDFNNEADTPDNFQSRRPNTSFCFLDIRSPGLGDTAMYLCATSREGTSGSRPHNEQFFGPGTRLTVL.

In its sample, this clonotype was seen many times. The chain links TRBV7-9 to TRBJ1-4; D is undetermined. This CDR3 is built from 17 residues. Germline V gene data show CDR1 as SEHNR and CDR2 as FQNEAQ (reference sequence). The V end was cut by 5 bases, the J end by 3 bases, with 19 bases between. The CDR3, as DNA: TGTGCCAGCAGCCCCGAGGTGACTCAGGCGGCTAATGAAAAACTGTTTTTT. Protein: CASSPEVTQAANEKLFF.

This clonotype was counted ten times or more. The CDR3 DNA reads as TGCGCCAGCAGCTTGGGACAGGGACGAGACTATGGCTACACCTTC. Amino acids: CASSLGQGRDYGYTF. V and J are TRBV5-1 and TRBJ1-2; 7 nucleotides align to TRBD1. V lost 0 bases and J lost 3; bases outside the gene matches: 5. Germline V gene sequence: CDR1 SGHRS, CDR2 YFSETQ. This CDR3 has 15 amino acids.

This clonotype was seen only a few times. Possible read error: a much larger clone is one base away. The chain employs TRBV7-2 and TRBJ2-5; D perhaps matches TRBD1 (6 bases). The V gene lost 2 bases and the J gene lost 0 bases, with 7 bases spanning the gap. The germline V gene has CDR1 SGHTA and CDR2 FQGNSA. This CDR3 comprises 14 residues. The CDR3, as DNA: TGTGCCAGCAGCTTAAGGACAGACCAAGAGACCCAGTACTTC. Amino acids: CASSLRTDQETQYF.

This clonotype appeared many times. The chain has TRBV7-2 and TRBJ2-3, with TRBD2 matching 11 bases. CDR1 is SGHTA and CDR2 is FQGNSA in the germline V gene. The V gene end was trimmed by 2 bases and the J gene end by 6 bases; junction bases not matched to a gene: 7. This CDR3 region has 16 residues. The CDR3 sequence is CASSLRLAGSSDTQYF. For the CDR3, the DNA is TGTGCCAGCAGCTTAAGACTAGCGGGATCATCTGATACGCAGTATTTT. The variable domain in full, completed from reference TRBV7-2 and TRBJ2-3, reads GAGVSQSPSNKVTEKGKDVELRCDPISGHTALYWYRQSLGQGLEFLIYFQGNSAPDKSGLPSDRFSAERTGGSVSTLTIQRTQQEDSAVYLCASSLRLAGSSDTQYFGPGTRLTVL.

This clonotype showed up many times. The V gene is TRBV19, the J gene TRBJ2-7; D perhaps matches TRBD2 (5 bases). V was trimmed by 1 base and J by 3 bases, leaving 13 bases between them. Looked up from germline, CDR1 is LNHDA and CDR2 is SQIVND (reference sequence). This CDR3 contains 15 residues. The CDR3 sequence is CASSIAPSRVYEQYF. Written as DNA, the CDR3 is TGTGCCAGTAGTATAGCCCCTAGCCGGGTCTACGAGCAGTACTTC.

In this sample, this clonotype turned up once. This chain uses TRBV5-4 with TRBJ2-3, with 9 bases that match TRBD2. Germline V gives CDR1 SGHNT, CDR2 YYREEE (reference sequence). The CDR3 has 14 amino acids. V lost 6 bases and J lost 6; bases outside the gene matches: 8. CDR3 bases: TGTGCCAGCAAACACCGGACTAGCGTGGATACGCAGTATTTT. It codes for CASKHRTSVDTQYF.

This clonotype was picked up one time. At one end, the junction sequence differs from germline, possibly due to a read error. This chain links TRBV7-3 with TRBJ2-2; no reliable D call. There are 14 residues in the CDR3. CDR1 SGHTA and CDR2 FQGTGA come from the germline V gene. The chain's CDR3 is CASSFGENTVELFF. For the CDR3, the DNA is TGTGCCAGCAGCTTTGGCGAGAACACCGTGGAGCTGTTTTTT.

Many counts were recorded for this clonotype. This rearrangement joins TRBV6-2 or TRBV6-3 to TRBJ2-5; 7 bases agree with TRBD1. Germline CDR1 MNHEY, CDR2 SVGEGT. The CDR3 covers 14 residues. The V gene end was trimmed by 5 bases and the J gene end by 7 bases; junction bases not matched to a gene: 10. The CDR3 coding sequence is TGTGCCAGCAGTCCTGCTCGACAGGGAATGACCCAGTACTTC. Its translation is CASSPARQGMTQYF.